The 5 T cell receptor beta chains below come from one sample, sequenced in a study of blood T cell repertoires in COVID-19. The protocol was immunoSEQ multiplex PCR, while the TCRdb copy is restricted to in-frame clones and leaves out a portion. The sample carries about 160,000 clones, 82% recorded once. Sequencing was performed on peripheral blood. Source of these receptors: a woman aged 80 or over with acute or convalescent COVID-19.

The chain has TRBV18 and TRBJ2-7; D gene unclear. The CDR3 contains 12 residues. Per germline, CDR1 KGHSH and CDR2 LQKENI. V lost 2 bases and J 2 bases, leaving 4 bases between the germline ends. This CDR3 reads CASSPSAYEQYF. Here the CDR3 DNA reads TGTGCCAGCTCACCATCCGCCTACGAGCAGTACTTC.

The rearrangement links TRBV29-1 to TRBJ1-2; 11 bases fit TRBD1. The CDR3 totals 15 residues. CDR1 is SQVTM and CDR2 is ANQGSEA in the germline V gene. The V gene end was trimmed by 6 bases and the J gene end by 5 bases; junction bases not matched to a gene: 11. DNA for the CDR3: TGCAGCGTAGAAAGGGTCGGACAGGGGGCATATGGCTACACCTTC. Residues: CSVERVGQGAYGYTF.

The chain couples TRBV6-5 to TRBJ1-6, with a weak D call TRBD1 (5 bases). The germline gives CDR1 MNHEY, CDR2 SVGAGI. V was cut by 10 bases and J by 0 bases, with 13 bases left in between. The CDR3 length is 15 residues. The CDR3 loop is CATGQGSSYNSPLHF. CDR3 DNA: TGTGCCACCGGGCAGGGAAGCTCCTATAATTCACCCCTCCACTTT.

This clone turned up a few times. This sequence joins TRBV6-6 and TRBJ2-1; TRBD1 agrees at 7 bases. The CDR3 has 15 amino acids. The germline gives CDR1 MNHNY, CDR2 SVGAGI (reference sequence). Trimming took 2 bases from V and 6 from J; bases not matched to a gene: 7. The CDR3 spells CASSYPGTAGNEQFF. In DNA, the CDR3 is TGTGCCAGCAGTTACCCCGGGACAGCCGGCAATGAGCAGTTCTTC.

The CDR3 sequence: CASSQGLTLGQVNQPQHF. CDR3 in DNA: TGTGCCAGCAGCCAAGGCCTCACTTTGGGACAGGTTAATCAGCCCCAGCATTTT. The chain carries TRBV3-1 (or the pseudogene TRBV3-2) and TRBJ1-5; 8 bases fit TRBD1. Germline lookup yields CDR1 LGHDT and CDR2 YNNKEL (reference sequence). The length of the CDR3 is 18 residues. The V segment lost 1 base and the J segment 4 bases; nucleotides outside the gene matches: 12.